This T cell receptor (beta chain) came from a study of early T cells in non-severe SARS-CoV-2 infection. Germline V gene lookup returns CDR1 MNHEY and CDR2 SVGAGI. V was cut by 7 bases and J by 11 bases, with 17 bases left in between. The CDR3 has 12 residues. This clonotype was counted between two and nine times. TCRdb reprocessed the 5' RACE reads via MiXCR and lists one record per CDR3 protein. The sample has roughly 75,000 distinct CDR3 sequences; approximately 9.1% are singletons. The source is an adult who was a healthcare worker with PCR-confirmed SARS-CoV-2 infection or an uninfected control (not recorded which). The source material was whole blood. V usage is TRBV6-5 and J usage is TRBJ1-1; perhaps TRBD1 as D (5 bases). CDR3 sequence (DNA): TGTGCCAGCACTTCCGGGACCGGTTTTGCTTTCTTT. Translating it yields CASTSGTGFAFF.